Listed below are T cell receptor beta chains from one sample, sequenced in a study of cytomegalovirus exposure and HLA in healthy donors. Sequenced by immunoSEQ multiplex PCR; TCRdb stores in-frame clones only, minus some. The profile covers about 220,000 clones, with approximately 82% appearing a single time and approximately 0.6% taken by the ten largest. Sequencing was performed on PBMCs. The receptors come from a man aged 18 to 35 in good health and CMV-seronegative. Both conserved end residues are part of each CDR3. Fields, in order: J gene, D gene, V gene, clone size, CDR3 protein, CDR3 DNA. The D gene is left open where the match is weak. For some rows the clone size is stated as once, few or many, or as a class when expanded; others skip it.

TRBJ2-2	NA	TRBV9	NA	CASSPRAWGTGELFF	TGTGCCAGCAGCCCGCGGGCCTGGGGCACCGGGGAGCTGTTTTTT
TRBJ2-1	NA	TRBV28	NA	CASSPPSIGNEQFF	TGTGCCAGCAGTCCTCCGTCTATTGGCAATGAGCAGTTCTTC
TRBJ1-1	TRBD1	TRBV19	NA	CASSINRGRLMNTEAFF	TGTGCCAGTAGTATAAACAGGGGCCGACTCATGAACACTGAAGCTTTCTTT
TRBJ2-7	TRBD2	TRBV7-6	once	CASSLQPGGTYEQYF	TGTGCCAGCAGCTTGCAGCCCGGGGGGACCTACGAGCAGTACTTC
TRBJ1-6	NA	TRBV6-4	NA	CASRSNGAGYNSPLHF	TGTGCCAGCAGGTCCAACGGAGCTGGCTATAATTCACCCCTCCACTTT
TRBJ1-2	NA	TRBV18	NA	CASSPPTQGPYGYTF	TGTGCCAGCTCACCACCCACACAGGGACCCTATGGCTACACCTTC
TRBJ2-2	TRBD1	TRBV30	NA	CAWSVGQGLTGELFF	TGTGCCTGGAGTGTCGGACAGGGGCTCACCGGGGAGCTGTTTTTT
TRBJ2-7	TRBD2	TRBV28	NA	CAIRRGSSYEQYF	TGTGCCATCCGGCGGGGGAGCTCCTACGAGCAGTACTTC
TRBJ1-1	NA	TRBV2	NA	CASSDGQNTEAFF	TGTGCCAGCAGTGACGGACAGAACACTGAAGCTTTCTTT
TRBJ2-5	TRBD1	TRBV7-8	few	CASSLPGGVETQYF	TGTGCCAGCAGCTTGCCAGGGGGCGTTGAGACCCAGTACTTC
TRBJ2-3	TRBD1	TRBV7-8	NA	CASSLARQGDTQYF	TGTGCCAGCAGCTTAGCCCGACAGGGGGATACGCAGTATTTT
TRBJ1-2	NA	TRBV28	NA	CASSLSVGAYGYTF	TGTGCCAGCAGTTTATCGGTGGGCGCGTATGGCTACACCTTC
TRBJ2-1	TRBD2	TRBV7-3	NA	CASSLSSGSDEQFF	TGTGCCAGCAGCTTATCTAGCGGGTCCGATGAGCAGTTCTTC
TRBJ2-7	TRBD1	TRBV2	NA	CASSAGQIYEQYF	TGTGCCAGCAGTGCGGGACAGATCTACGAGCAGTACTTC
TRBJ1-1	NA	TRBV14	NA	CASSVGQNTEAFF	TGTGCCAGCAGTGTGGGACAAAACACTGAAGCTTTCTTT
TRBJ1-2	TRBD1	TRBV4-1	once	CASSQDPGTGGAYGYTF	TGCGCCAGCAGCCAAGATCCCGGGACAGGGGGTGCCTATGGCTACACCTTC
TRBJ2-5	TRBD2	TRBV9	NA	CASSFPQTSGLETQYF	TGTGCCAGCAGCTTTCCCCAGACTAGCGGACTGGAGACCCAGTACTTC
TRBJ1-5	TRBD1	TRBV30	NA	CAADRGFGQPQHF	TGTGCCGCAGACAGGGGGTTCGGTCAGCCCCAGCATTTT
TRBJ2-3	TRBD2	TRBV28	NA	CASSPTPLGLAGEYTDTQYF	TGTGCCAGCAGTCCAACCCCCTTGGGACTAGCGGGAGAATATACAGATACGCAGTATTTT
TRBJ2-7	TRBD1	TRBV29-1	NA	CSVVGWTGVPYEQYF	TGCAGCGTTGTTGGGTGGACAGGGGTTCCCTACGAGCAGTACTTC
TRBJ1-1	TRBD1	TRBV11-2	NA	CASSLALGQGNTEAFF	TGTGCCAGCAGCTTAGCCCTGGGACAGGGGAACACTGAAGCTTTCTTT
TRBJ1-1	TRBD1	TRBV9	NA	CASSIQGDTEAFF	TGTGCCAGCAGCATACAGGGGGACACTGAAGCTTTCTTT
TRBJ1-2	TRBD1	TRBV2	NA	CASGGQGNYGYTF	TGTGCCAGCGGAGGACAGGGAAACTATGGCTACACCTTC
TRBJ2-7	NA	TRBV7-2	NA	CASSLEARVWEQYF	TGTGCCAGCAGCTTAGAGGCCAGGGTGTGGGAGCAGTACTTC
TRBJ1-4	NA	TRBV9	NA	CASSVDRGNEKLFF	TGTGCCAGCAGCGTAGATCGGGGGAATGAAAAACTGTTTTTT
TRBJ2-3	TRBD2	TRBV2	NA	CASSEEVAGVTDTQYF	TGTGCCAGCAGTGAAGAGGTAGCGGGAGTCACAGATACGCAGTATTTT
TRBJ1-1	NA	TRBV7-9	NA	CASSLLEGTEAFF	TGTGCCAGCAGCTTACTAGAGGGCACTGAAGCTTTCTTT
TRBJ2-7	NA	TRBV7-2	NA	CASSLMAGSDEQYF	TGTGCCAGCAGCTTAATGGCAGGTTCCGACGAGCAGTACTTC
TRBJ2-7	NA	TRBV28	NA	CASSSERVLYEQYF	TGTGCCAGCAGTTCAGAGCGGGTCCTCTACGAGCAGTACTTC
TRBJ1-4	NA	TRBV6-1	NA	CASSEDLGPGANEKLFF	TGTGCCAGCAGTGAAGATTTGGGGCCAGGGGCTAATGAAAAACTGTTTTTT
TRBJ2-2	TRBD2	TRBV5-6	NA	CASSPTSVIGELFF	TGTGCCAGCAGCCCGACTAGCGTGATCGGGGAGCTGTTTTTT
TRBJ2-5	TRBD1	TRBV10-1	NA	CASSESTGGTQYF	TGCGCCAGCAGTGAGTCGACAGGGGGTACCCAGTACTTC
TRBJ2-3	TRBD2	TRBV11-1	NA	CASSPGGVDTQYF	TGTGCCAGCAGCCCGGGGGGGGTAGATACGCAGTATTTT
TRBJ2-1	TRBD1	TRBV7-2	NA	CASSAQGGSYNEQFF	TGTGCCAGCAGCGCACAGGGGGGCTCCTACAATGAGCAGTTCTTC
TRBJ1-4	NA	TRBV5-1	NA	CASSPGGSDKEALFF	TGCGCCAGCAGTCCCGGTGGGTCCGATAAGGAGGCACTGTTTTTT
TRBJ2-3	TRBD2	TRBV4-1	NA	CASSHAGGGLNTQYF	TGCGCCAGCAGCCACGCGGGGGGGGGATTGAATACGCAGTATTTT
TRBJ2-7	TRBD1	TRBV6-6	NA	CASRETGQGYEQYF	TGTGCCAGCAGAGAAACAGGACAGGGCTACGAGCAGTACTTC
TRBJ2-7	NA	TRBV5-4	few	CASSFTGTGVYEQYF	TGTGCCAGCAGTTTTACCGGGACTGGGGTTTACGAGCAGTACTTC
TRBJ1-2	NA	TRBV11-2	NA	CASSSVRGYTF	TGTGCCAGCAGCTCTGTACGGGGCTACACCTTC
TRBJ1-2	NA	TRBV28	NA	CASSLGGYGYTF	TGTGCCAGCAGTTTAGGGGGCTACGGCTACACCTTC
TRBJ2-7	TRBD1	TRBV23-1	few	CASSRTGAPWEQYF	TGCGCCAGCAGCCGGACAGGGGCTCCTTGGGAGCAGTACTTC
TRBJ2-1	TRBD2	TRBV5-1	NA	CASSGTSGTLYNEQFF	TGCGCCAGCAGCGGAACTAGCGGGACCCTGTACAATGAGCAGTTCTTC
TRBJ1-2	TRBD1	TRBV28	NA	CASRNRGPGYTF	TGTGCCAGCAGGAATAGGGGGCCTGGCTACACCTTC
TRBJ2-2	TRBD2	TRBV9	NA	CASSSGRKSGELFF	TGTGCCAGCAGCAGCGGGAGGAAGTCCGGGGAGCTGTTTTTT
TRBJ2-5	NA	TRBV28	NA	CASSGGDSQETQYF	TGTGCCAGCAGTGGCGGGGATTCCCAAGAGACCCAGTACTTC
TRBJ2-5	TRBD2	TRBV28	few	CASSFGPGGKETQYF	TGTGCCAGCAGCTTCGGCCCGGGGGGAAAAGAGACCCAGTACTTC
TRBJ1-1	NA	TRBV2	NA	CASSPNVNTEAFF	TGTGCCAGCAGCCCCAATGTGAACACTGAAGCTTTCTTT
TRBJ2-1	NA	TRBV29-1	NA	CSVELQRAYNEQFF	TGCAGCGTTGAACTCCAGCGGGCCTACAATGAGCAGTTCTTC
TRBJ1-3	TRBD1	TRBV7-6	NA	CASSTFMTGGASGNTIYF	TGTGCCAGCAGCACCTTTATGACAGGGGGCGCGTCAGGAAACACCATATATTTT
TRBJ1-2	NA	TRBV10-3	NA	CAIGGLNYGYTF	TGTGCCATCGGGGGGTTAAACTATGGCTACACCTTC
TRBJ2-1	TRBD2	TRBV5-1	NA	CASRLAGEDYNEQFF	TGCGCCAGCAGGCTAGCGGGAGAGGACTACAATGAGCAGTTCTTC
TRBJ1-5	NA	TRBV7-6	NA	CASSLAAGRVDSNQPQHF	TGTGCCAGCAGCTTAGCGGCGGGGAGGGTGGATAGCAATCAGCCCCAGCATTTT
TRBJ2-7	NA	TRBV4-1	NA	CASSQTVSRSYEQYF	TGCGCCAGCAGCCAGACAGTTTCTAGGTCCTACGAGCAGTACTTC
TRBJ1-1	NA	TRBV10-2	NA	CASRLGGHLNTEAFF	TGCGCCAGCAGATTAGGGGGACACCTGAACACTGAAGCTTTCTTT
TRBJ2-7	NA	TRBV2	NA	CASSEYDEQYF	TGTGCCAGCAGTGAATATGACGAGCAGTACTTC
TRBJ2-1	TRBD2	TRBV5-4	NA	CASSLAGGNNEQFF	TGTGCCAGCAGCTTAGCGGGAGGAAACAATGAGCAGTTCTTC
TRBJ2-7	NA	TRBV10-1	NA	CASSESVVLANEQYF	TGCGCCAGCAGTGAGTCTGTTGTCCTAGCTAACGAGCAGTACTTC
TRBJ1-1	TRBD1	TRBV5-4	NA	CASSSNRQGADTEAFF	TGTGCCAGCAGCTCGAACAGACAGGGGGCAGACACTGAAGCTTTCTTT
TRBJ2-3	TRBD2	TRBV6-5	NA	CASSVSSGTDTQYF	TGTGCCAGCAGTGTATCTAGCGGGACTGATACGCAGTATTTT
TRBJ2-3	TRBD2	TRBV5-1	NA	CASSLTVLAGRTDTQYF	TGCGCCAGCAGCTTGACCGTACTAGCGGGAAGAACAGATACGCAGTATTTT